These 18 T cell receptor beta chains were sequenced from one sample in a study of T cells in Graves' hyperthyroidism and ophthalmopathy. RNA transcripts served as the template for amplifying TCR beta CDR3 regions. The study used the HTBI primer set for a first-round RT-PCR of the TCR CDR3. TCRdb independently ran MiXCR on the multiplex PCR reads; one entry per CDR3 protein. This table has roughly 700,000 distinct CDR3 sequences, under 45% appearing once. The specimen sequenced was blood. The source is a woman aged 40 to 50 with Graves' hyperthyroidism.

This clonotype has a count of ten or more. Written as DNA, the CDR3 is TGCGCCAGCAGCTTCGACAGGGGGAACACCGGGGAGCTGTTTTTT. Translated, it gives CASSFDRGNTGELFF. The rearrangement links TRBV5-1 to TRBJ2-2; 8 bases align to TRBD1. This CDR3 is built from 15 residues. V lost 2 bases and J lost 1; bases outside the gene matches: 1. Germline V gene data show CDR1 as SGHRS and CDR2 as YFSETQ.

The chain employs TRBV7-9 and TRBJ1-1; D gene ambiguous. CDR1 SEHNR and CDR2 FQNEAQ come from the germline V gene (reference sequence). The ends were cut back, 8 bases at V and 3 bases at J, with 10 bases in the middle. The CDR3 length is 12 residues. CDR3 DNA: TGTGCCAGCCTGTGGGTGGACACTGAAGCTTTCTTT. It encodes CASLWVDTEAFF. Supplemented by reference TRBV7-9 and TRBJ1-1, the full variable domain reads DTGVSQNPRHKITKRGQNVTFRCDPISEHNRLYWYRQTLGQGPEFLTYFQNEAQLEKSRLLSDRFSAERPKGSFSTLEIQRTEQGDSAMYLCASLWVDTEAFFGQGTRLTVV.

This clonotype was observed many times. The chain has TRBV5-4 and TRBJ1-3; 7 bases line up with TRBD1. Unmatched junction bases numbered 7, after V lost 4 bases and J lost 0 bases. The CDR3 covers 16 residues. The V gene's germline CDR1 is SGHNT and CDR2 YYREEE (reference sequence). The CDR3 region is CASSPGQVFSGNTIYF. The CDR3 nucleotides read TGTGCCAGCAGCCCTGGACAGGTGTTCTCTGGAAACACCATATATTTT.

As for this clonotype: A much larger clone is a single base away; this may be a read error. The chain employs TRBV10-3 and TRBJ1-1; D unclear. Deletions cut 3 bases from V and 6 bases from J, with 11 bases between. CDR1 ENHRY and CDR2 SYGVKD come from the germline V gene. The CDR3 totals 13 residues. The CDR3 coding sequence is TGTGCCATCAGTGAAGTTGAGGGCTCTGAAGCTTTCTTT. Translated: CAISEVEGSEAFF.

The CDR3: CASSPPTGAVNTEAFF. The DNA of the CDR3 is TGTGCCAGCAGCCCACCGACAGGGGCGGTGAACACTGAAGCTTTCTTT. The chain has TRBV7-2 and TRBJ1-1, with 8 bases lining up with TRBD1. Germline values: CDR1 SGHTA, CDR2 FQGNSA. The CDR3 has 16 amino acids. J gave up 0 bases and V 5 bases, and 8 bases lay outside the gene matches.

This clonotype came up many times. This chain uses TRBV19 with TRBJ1-5; 10 bases fit TRBD1. The CDR3 is 15 residues long. Looked up from germline, CDR1 is LNHDA and CDR2 is SQIVND (reference sequence). J was trimmed by 7 bases and V by 6 bases; bases with no gene match: 9. DNA for the CDR3: TGTGCCAGTAGCCCCGGGACAGGGGATCACCAGCCCCAGCATTTT. Amino acids: CASSPGTGDHQPQHF.

With regard to this clonotype: A clone one base away is much larger, so this may be a read error. The chain has TRBV15 and TRBJ1-1; a possible D gene is TRBD1 (5 bases). The CDR3 loop spans 16 amino acids. V was shortened by 1 base and J by 0 bases, with 12 bases between the two germline ends. CDR1 is LNHNV and CDR2 is YYDKDF in the germline V gene (reference sequence). CDR3 in DNA: TGTGCCACCAGCAGAGGCGAAGGGGTGGTGAACACTGAAGCTTTCTTT. It is translated as CATSRGEGVVNTEAFF.

J is TRBJ2-2 and V is TRBV7-2; TRBD1 or TRBD2 may be the D gene (7 bases each). Germline-derived CDR1 and CDR2 are SGHTA and FQGNSA. With 7 bases removed from V and 6 bases from J, the gap between germline ends came to 18 bases. The CDR3 totals 15 residues. The DNA of the CDR3 is TGTGCCAGCACCGTTCTGACAGGGAGGGCCGGGGAGCTGTTTTTT. Amino acid sequence: CASTVLTGRAGELFF.

This clonotype was seen only a few times. This chain connects TRBV6-5 to TRBJ2-7; a possible D gene is TRBD1 (6 bases). The ends were cut back, 4 bases at V and 0 bases at J, with 16 bases in the middle. The CDR3 contains 16 residues. Germline loops: CDR1 MNHEY, CDR2 SVGAGI. CDR3 loop: CASSFLSDSSSYEQYF. CDR3 DNA: TGTGCCAGCAGTTTCCTCTCGGACAGCAGCTCCTACGAGCAGTACTTC.

This clonotype is a singleton in its sample. This may come from a read error, since a much larger clone is one base off. This chain uses TRBV2 with TRBJ1-5, with a tentative D call TRBD1 (5 bases). The CDR3 length is 17 residues. Per germline, CDR1 SNHLY and CDR2 FYNNEI. V lost 7 bases to trimming and J lost 2 bases, with 21 bases between them. This CDR3 is CASTHRSLIGGNQPQHF. The DNA of the CDR3 is TGTGCCAGCACCCACCGGTCCTTAATAGGGGGCAATCAGCCCCAGCATTTT.

There are many counts of this clonotype. The genes are TRBV12-3 or TRBV12-4 and TRBJ2-5; D is uncertain. Trimming took off 3 bases at V and 5 bases at J, with 7 bases between the two ends. The CDR3 is made up of 12 amino acids. CDR3 region: CASSLGWETQYF. CDR3 sequence (DNA): TGTGCCAGCAGTTTGGGGTGGGAGACCCAGTACTTC.

The J gene is TRBJ1-6, the V gene TRBV7-9, with TRBD1 as a possible D gene (5 bases). The ends were cut back, 4 bases at V and 14 bases at J, with 15 bases in the middle. CDR1 SEHNR and CDR2 FQNEAQ come from the germline V gene (reference sequence). The CDR3 runs to 13 residues. CDR3 bases: TGTGCCAGCAGCTCCATGGGGGAGGGATCCCTCCACTTT. Protein: CASSSMGEGSLHF.

The chain joins TRBV19 to TRBJ1-2; D gene unclear. The CDR3 sequence is 12 residues long. The V end was cut by 8 bases, the J end by 5 bases, with 12 bases between. The germline CDR1 and CDR2 sequences are LNHDA and SQIVND (reference sequence). The DNA for the CDR3 is TGTGCCAGTGGACCCACCGGGTATGGCTACACCTTC. As protein: CASGPTGYGYTF.

The V gene is TRBV7-3, the J gene TRBJ1-2; 11 bases match TRBD1. The CDR3 contains 14 residues. The germline gives CDR1 SGHTA, CDR2 FQGTGA. V lost 6 bases to trimming and J lost 6 bases; unmatched junction nucleotides: 6. The DNA of the CDR3 is TGTGCCAGCAGTCCCGAGGGACAGGGGGATGGCTACACCTTC. Translating it yields CASSPEGQGDGYTF.

This clonotype was counted many times. This chain joins TRBV12-3 or TRBV12-4 and TRBJ1-4; D possibly corresponds to TRBD1 (5 bases). CDR3 length: 13 amino acids. Trimming cost V 5 bases and J 8 bases, with 12 bases left between them. The CDR3 loop is CASSQQVGEKLFF. As DNA, the CDR3 is TGTGCCAGCAGTCAACAGGTGGGGGAAAAACTGTTTTTT.

The chain has TRBV24-1 and TRBJ2-2; D gene uncertain. Germline loops: CDR1 KGHDR, CDR2 SFDVKD. V gave up 3 bases and J gave up 3 bases, with 10 bases separating them. CDR3 length equals 15 residues. The CDR3 DNA reads TGTGCCACCAGTGATCTCCGACCGTACACCGGGGAGCTGTTTTTT. Translating it yields CATSDLRPYTGELFF.

This sequence joins TRBV9 and TRBJ1-1; D uncertain. This CDR3 has 14 amino acids. From germline, CDR1 is SGDLS and CDR2 YYNGEE. With 4 bases removed from V and 2 bases from J, the gap between germline ends came to 12 bases. This CDR3 is CASSPRPSNTEAFF. In DNA form, the CDR3 reads TGTGCCAGCAGCCCGAGACCGAGTAACACTGAAGCTTTCTTT.

The chain is built from TRBV12-3 or TRBV12-4 and TRBJ1-2; D remains ambiguous. V lost 3 bases to trimming and J lost 6 bases, with 14 bases between them. The CDR3 has 14 amino acids. The CDR3 loop reads CASSLGISNHGYTF. The CDR3 bases are TGTGCCAGCAGTTTGGGCATCTCCAATCATGGCTACACCTTC.